This T cell receptor beta chain stems from a study of cytomegalovirus exposure and HLA in healthy donors. Study-wide context: Previous work identified 95 million to 120 million unique TCR beta sequences from about 200 million T cells.

Of note for this clone: The antigen is undetermined.

Study findings and constraints: Later on, a genetic analysis was performed. It linked a missense variant in DCLRE1C with V- and J-gene trimming of TCR beta. Some highly shared sequence variants likely arose as a pipeline artifact.

It was with 60 Vbeta and 13 Jbeta primers that the PCR ran. Clones were sequenced by immunoSEQ multiplex PCR, and TCRdb holds only the in-frame ones, with some missing. This sample has some 90,000 clones, with about 80% found just once. CDR3 size: 13 residues. Germline assignment: CDR1 LNHDA and CDR2 SQIVND (reference sequence). V was clipped by 6 bases and J by 5 bases; unmatched bases: 2. Sequencing was performed on PBMCs. The chain links TRBV19 to TRBJ1-5; 9 bases are shared with TRBD1. This TCR was recovered from a man aged 25-45 years in good health and CMV-seronegative. CDR3 sequence reads: CASSRTGDQPQHF. CDR3 coding DNA: TGTGCCAGTAGCCGGACAGGGGATCAGCCCCAGCATTTT.